A single sample is the source of the 3 T cell receptor beta chains below, sequenced in a study of Tregs in tolerant kidney transplant recipients. Produced via immunoSEQ multiplex PCR; TCRdb's table is partial and in-frame only. This sample has fewer than 150,000 clones, with roughly 92% found just once. Sequencing was carried out using CD4+ T cells from blood. The source of these receptors is a human donor in good health.

J is TRBJ1-1 and V is TRBV5-1; TRBD1 matches 7 bases. V shed 3 bases and J 3 bases; nucleotides not matched to a gene: 5. Germline V lookup: CDR1 SGHRS, CDR2 YFSETQ. The CDR3 is 14 residues long. The chain's CDR3 is CASSSTGADTEAFF. The CDR3 bases are TGCGCCAGCAGCTCCACAGGGGCGGACACTGAAGCTTTCTTT.

This rearrangement joins TRBV14 to TRBJ2-3, with 10 bases lining up with TRBD1. From germline, CDR1 is SGHDN and CDR2 FVKESK. The J segment lost 4 bases and the V segment lost 3 bases, leaving 7 bases of the junction unmatched. The CDR3 is 16 amino acids. CDR3 bases: TGTGCCAGCAGCCATATACCGGGACAGGGGTCAGATACGCAGTATTTT. Its translation: CASSHIPGQGSDTQYF.

The chain has TRBV5-4 and TRBJ2-3; either TRBD1 or TRBD2 may fit D (6 bases each). The CDR3 is 16 amino acids. The germline V gene has CDR1 SGHNT and CDR2 YYREEE (reference sequence). Trimming took off 4 bases at V and 2 bases at J, with 17 bases between the two ends. CDR3: CASSPGGGATTDTQYF. The DNA of the CDR3 is TGTGCCAGCAGCCCTGGGGGCGGGGCAACCACAGATACGCAGTATTTT. Using reference TRBV5-4 and TRBJ2-3 for the parts outside the CDR3, the full variable domain is ETGVTQSPTHLIKTRGQQVTLRCSSQSGHNTVSWYQQALGQGPQFIFQYYREEENGRGNFPPRFSGLQFPNYSSELNVNALELDDSALYLCASSPGGGATTDTQYFGPGTRLTVL.